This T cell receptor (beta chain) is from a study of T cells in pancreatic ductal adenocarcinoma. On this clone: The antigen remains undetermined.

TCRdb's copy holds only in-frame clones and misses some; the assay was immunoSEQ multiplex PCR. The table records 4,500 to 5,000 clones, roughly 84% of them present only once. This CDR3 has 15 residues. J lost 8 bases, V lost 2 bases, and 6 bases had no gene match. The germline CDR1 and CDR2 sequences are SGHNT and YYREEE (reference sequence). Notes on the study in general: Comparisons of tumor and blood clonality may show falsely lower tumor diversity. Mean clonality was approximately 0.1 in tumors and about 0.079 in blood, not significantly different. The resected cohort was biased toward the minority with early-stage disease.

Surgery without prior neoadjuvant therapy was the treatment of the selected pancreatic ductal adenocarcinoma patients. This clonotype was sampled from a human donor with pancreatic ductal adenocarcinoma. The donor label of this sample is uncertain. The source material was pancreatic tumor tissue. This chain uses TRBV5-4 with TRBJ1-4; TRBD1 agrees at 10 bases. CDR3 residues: CASSFLGTGEEKLFF. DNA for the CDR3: TGTGCCAGCAGCTTCCTCGGGACAGGGGAGGAAAAACTGTTTTTT.